These T cell receptor beta chains were read from a single sample in a study of blood T cell repertoires in COVID-19. Repertoires were generated with immunoSEQ multiplex PCR, while TCRdb's copy carries only in-frame clones and drops some. The sample records 150,000 or so clones, 80% to 90% being singletons. Sequences were obtained from peripheral blood. Receptors originate from a woman aged 50 to 60 with acute or convalescent COVID-19. Each CDR3 is given with its conserved first and last residue. Fields, in order: D gene, J gene, clone size, V gene, CDR3 protein, CDR3 DNA. A D gene is named only where the DNA matches it firmly. Some rows mark clone size as missing; the rest say once, few, many or name a class of expanded clone.

>NA|TRBJ1-2|NA|TRBV29-1
CSFSDTHYGYTF
TGCAGCTTTTCCGACACCCACTATGGCTACACCTTC
>NA|TRBJ1-4|NA|TRBV7-9
CASSLPGREEEKLFF
TGTGCCAGCAGCTTACCGGGCAGGGAGGAAGAAAAACTGTTTTTT
>TRBD2|TRBJ2-3|NA|TRBV7-9
CASSLTGTSGRAADTQYF
TGTGCCAGCAGCTTAACCGGGACTAGCGGGAGGGCGGCAGATACGCAGTATTTT
>TRBD1|TRBJ1-4|once|TRBV6-5
CASRSGQGTEKLFF
TGTGCCAGCAGGTCGGGACAGGGGACTGAAAAACTGTTTTTT
>NA|TRBJ1-5|NA|TRBV19
CASSKSAAMMPQHF
TGTGCCAGTAGTAAATCGGCGGCAATGATGCCCCAGCATTTT
>TRBD1|TRBJ1-2|NA|TRBV5-1
CASSPGTASRGYTF
TGCGCCAGCAGCCCCGGGACAGCTTCTCGGGGCTACACCTTC
>NA|TRBJ1-1|NA|TRBV6-5
CASSYSTVNTEAFF
TGTGCCAGCAGTTACTCAACAGTGAACACTGAAGCTTTCTTT
>NA|TRBJ2-7|NA|TRBV25-1
CASSGSPPYEQYF
TGTGCCAGCAGTGGTAGTCCCCCCTACGAGCAGTACTTC
>TRBD2|TRBJ2-7|NA|TRBV11-2
CASSRGVYEQYF
TGTGCCAGCAGCCGGGGGGTCTACGAGCAGTACTTC
>TRBD1|TRBJ1-2|NA|TRBV30
CAGDRGLYGYTF
TGTGCCGGTGACAGGGGCCTCTATGGCTACACCTTC
>NA|TRBJ1-1|NA|TRBV10-1
CASSESARGPINTEAFF
TGCGCCAGCAGTGAGTCGGCGCGGGGTCCCATAAACACTGAAGCTTTCTTT
>TRBD1|TRBJ2-7|NA|TRBV29-1
CSVKRRGTQYEQYF
TGCAGCGTTAAACGCAGGGGGACCCAATACGAGCAGTACTTC
>NA|TRBJ2-2|NA|TRBV29-1
CSVTKPTNTGELFF
TGCAGCGTCACTAAACCGACGAACACCGGGGAGCTGTTTTTT
>NA|TRBJ1-2|NA|TRBV15
CATSRDYSVNYGYTF
TGTGCCACCAGCAGAGATTATTCGGTGAACTATGGCTACACCTTC
>TRBD1|TRBJ2-5|NA|TRBV19
CASRRGGQGAFAETQYF
TGTGCCAGTAGGAGGGGTGGACAGGGGGCGTTTGCGGAGACCCAGTACTTC
>NA|TRBJ1-2|NA|TRBV30
CAWSSGYYGYTF
TGTGCCTGGAGTTCGGGGTACTATGGCTACACCTTC